This T cell receptor (beta chain) was sequenced in a study of technical replicates of blood from a few donors. There are 14 residues in the CDR3. Germline values: CDR1 SGHTA, CDR2 FQGNSA. Trimming at V came to 4 bases and at J to 2 bases, leaving 5 bases not matched to a gene. Repertoires were generated with immunoSEQ multiplex PCR, while TCRdb's copy carries only in-frame clones and drops some. This sample has under 95,000 clones, with just under 95% found just once. Input material: T cells isolated from PBMCs. This receptor was obtained from a human donor in good health. V usage is TRBV7-2 and J usage is TRBJ2-7; 7 bases map to TRBD1. In DNA, the CDR3 is TGTGCCAGCAGCTACCAGACAGGGACCTACGAGCAGTACTTC. Protein product: CASSYQTGTYEQYF.